This T cell receptor (beta chain) was sequenced in a study of T-cell reconstitution after alpha-beta-depleted transplantation in children. Findings and caveats of the study: Expanded clones from the graft, numbering several hundred, reportedly supplied alpha-beta T cells about two months after transplant. In some patients, recipient T cells and intrathymic progenitors surviving conditioning explained high day-60 diversity.

In germline, CDR1 is MNHNS, CDR2 SASEGT. J was trimmed by 3 bases and V by 6 bases; bases with no gene match: 8. The CDR3 has 14 residues. Unique molecular identifiers were incorporated when the TCRbeta library was constructed. A single record per CDR3 protein comes from TCRdb applying MiXCR to the PCR reads. The profile shows under 300,000 distinct CDR3 sequences, under 14% of them singletons. This clonotype occurred many times. Its antigen remains unidentified. The V and J genes are TRBV6-1 and TRBJ2-7, with TRBD2 matching over 7 bases. The sample here was peripheral blood, taken 180 days after TCRalphabeta/CD19-depleted stem cell transplant. The sequence was collected from a male patient aged 2 to 10 who had a stem cell transplant for chronic granulomatous disease, so the T cells may come from the graft donor. This CDR3 is CASRALASNYEQYF. CDR3 bases: TGTGCCAGCAGGGCACTAGCGTCCAACTACGAGCAGTACTTC.